This is a list of T cell receptor beta chains from one sample in a study of OX40 agonist ivuxolimab in advanced cancers. Sequencing used immunoSEQ multiplex PCR; TCRdb keeps in-frame clones, though not all of them. The sample lists approximately 100,000 clones; approximately 85% were seen once. The input for sequencing was CD4+ or CD8+ T cells sorted from blood, taken in a trial of the OX40 agonist ivuxolimab. The receptor set was obtained from an adult with an advanced solid tumor such as melanoma, head and neck, liver or kidney cancer. The CDR3 runs from the conserved cysteine through the conserved F or W.

>TRBJ2-4|TRBV4-1|17
CASSQGGLAGAKNIQYF
>NA|TRBV11-3|12
CASSSSYYEQYF
>TRBJ1-1|TRBV7-2|13
CASSLGYNTEAFF
>TRBJ2-1|TRBV7-9|15
CASSLAWDSYNEQFF
>TRBJ2-3|TRBV2|15
CASRAGTTSTDTQYF
>TRBJ2-3|TRBV7-9|14
CASSHDTSTDTQYF
>TRBJ1-4|TRBV6-1|14
CASSREAANEKLFF
>TRBJ2-7|TRBV27|14
CASSWTSERYEQYF
>TRBJ1-1|TRBV6-5|11
CASGYHTEAFF
>TRBJ2-1|TRBV28|14
CASSLSDPYNEQFF
>TRBJ1-1|TRBV7-3|12
CAFVWENTEAFF
>TRBJ2-5|TRBV2|12
CASSGNRETQYF
>TRBJ2-2|TRBV12-2|21
CASRSYGPRRECDANTGELFF
>TRBJ2-1|TRBV6-4|15
CASSDLAGAYNEQFF
>TRBJ2-6|TRBV5-1|15
CASSLDRSGANVLTF
>NA|TRBV5-4|15
CASSPKGGLPYEQYF
>TRBJ2-3|TRBV9|15
CASSVDGSGRSTQYF